This paragraph covers one T cell receptor beta chain sequence. As yet, its antigen is unknown. The data derive from a study of monozygotic twins with cystic fibrosis. Study background: Libraries were built from three micrograms of fragmented DNA using about 16 PCR cycles. Study-level results: Monozygotic CF twins shared more identical nucleotide clonotypes than unrelated patients. No link emerged between shared CDR3 counts and age, concordance or severity. V usage most resembled the co-twin in 13 of 16 pairs.

CDR1 and CDR2 (germline): SGHRS, YFSETQ. Trimming removed 0 bases from V and 0 bases from J, with 9 bases in between. CDR3 length: 16 amino acids. The assay was immunoSEQ multiplex PCR, and TCRdb's table has in-frame clones only and misses some. The repertoire includes 12,000 to 15,000 clones, over 75% of them detected once, and 0.65% to 0.8% sits in the top ten. The clonotype comes from a boy between 10 and 17 years old with cystic fibrosis. Material: blood. The gene calls are TRBV5-1 and TRBJ2-2; D perhaps matches TRBD2 (6 bases). The CDR3 reads CASSLAAGSNTGELFF. As DNA, the CDR3 is TGCGCCAGCAGCTTGGCCGCGGGGTCGAACACCGGGGAGCTGTTTTTT.